The 4 T cell receptor beta chains listed next were all sequenced from one sample in a study of control samples from healthy donors and cancer patients. Clones were sequenced by immunoSEQ multiplex PCR, and TCRdb holds only the in-frame ones, with some missing. The table includes 170,000 or so clones, around 90% detected once. The sequenced sample was blood. The receptors derive from a woman aged 40-49 years in good health.

V usage is TRBV2 and J usage is TRBJ1-5; D perhaps matches TRBD1 (6 bases). Germline V gene sequence: CDR1 SNHLY, CDR2 FYNNEI. The CDR3 runs to 15 residues. The germline V and J ends were trimmed by 7 bases and 6 bases, with 19 bases remaining between them. CDR3: CASTQGLTGAQPQHF. In DNA form, the CDR3 reads TGTGCCAGCACTCAAGGGTTGACAGGAGCTCAGCCCCAGCATTTT.

This chain uses TRBV6-2 or TRBV6-3 with TRBJ2-7; 10 positions agree with TRBD2. This CDR3 region has 14 residues. The ends lost 3 bases at V and 3 bases at J; junction bases unmatched: 2. Germline assignment: CDR1 MNHEY and CDR2 SVGEGT. CDR3 sequence: CASSYLAGDYEQYF. CDR3 DNA: TGTGCCAGCAGTTATCTAGCGGGAGACTACGAGCAGTACTTC.

The V and J genes are TRBV2 and TRBJ2-3, with TRBD1 identical over 7 bases. The germline CDR1 and CDR2 sequences are SNHLY and FYNNEI. The CDR3 is 13 amino acids. V dropped 4 bases and J dropped 5; count of bases not matched to a gene: 3. The CDR3 loop is CASSGQGVDTQYF. The CDR3 region has the DNA TGTGCCAGCAGTGGCCAGGGGGTAGATACGCAGTATTTT. Full variable domain (remainder filled in from reference TRBV2 and TRBJ2-3): EPEVTQTPSHQVTQMGQEVILRCVPISNHLYFYWYRQILGQKVEFLVSFYNNEISEKSEIFDDQFSVERPDGSNFTLKIRSTKLEDSAMYFCASSGQGVDTQYFGPGTRLTVL.

V and J are TRBV27 and TRBJ1-6, with 11 bases identical to TRBD1. This CDR3 has 15 residues. V lost 5 bases, J lost 7 bases, and 4 bases stayed unmatched. Germline CDR1 MNHEY, CDR2 SMNVEV (reference sequence). CDR3 region: CASSPGTGGNSPLHF. The CDR3 nucleotides are TGTGCCAGCAGTCCCGGGACAGGGGGGAATTCACCCCTCCACTTT.